Below, 9 T cell receptor beta chains from the same sample are listed, as sequenced in a study of blood T cell repertoires in COVID-19. Sequencing used immunoSEQ multiplex PCR; TCRdb keeps in-frame clones, though not all of them. The sample shows 300,000 or so clones, 85% to 90% of them seen only once. Specimen: peripheral blood. These TCRs come from a middle-aged woman who had recovered from COVID-19.

The V gene is TRBV6-6, the J gene TRBJ1-6; TRBD1 might be the D (5 bases). CDR3 size: 14 residues. The ends were cut back, 11 bases at V and 10 bases at J, with 21 bases in the middle. Germline-derived CDR1 and CDR2 are MNHNY and SVGAGI (reference sequence). CDR3 protein: CARYGRGCQSPLHF. The CDR3, as DNA: TGTGCCCGCTACGGGAGGGGTTGTCAATCACCCCTCCACTTT.

This clone has more than one count but fewer than ten. The chain recombines TRBV2 with TRBJ1-1; a weak D match, TRBD1 (6 bases). CDR3 length: 14 amino acids. Germline V gene sequence: CDR1 SNHLY, CDR2 FYNNEI. Trimming pared 2 bases from V and 3 bases from J, leaving 10 bases between. CDR3 loop: CASSERQGYTEAFF. The CDR3 coding sequence is TGTGCCAGCAGTGAACGCCAGGGGTACACTGAAGCTTTCTTT.

The chain is built from TRBV10-3 and TRBJ1-1, with D tentatively TRBD1 (5 bases). Germline-derived CDR1 and CDR2 are ENHRY and SYGVKD. CDR3 length equals 13 residues. Trimming took off 7 bases at V and 4 bases at J, with 13 bases between the two ends. CDR3 protein: CAIKGQGRTEAFF. The CDR3 DNA is TGTGCCATCAAGGGGCAGGGCCGCACTGAAGCTTTCTTT.

The chain uses TRBV9 and TRBJ1-5; D gene unclear. This CDR3 contains 15 residues. The germline V and J ends were trimmed by 4 bases and 1 base, with 12 bases remaining between them. The germline V gene encodes CDR1 SGDLS and CDR2 YYNGEE. CDR3 protein: CASSPHPGSNQPQHF. For the CDR3, the DNA is TGTGCCAGCAGCCCCCACCCGGGAAGCAATCAGCCCCAGCATTTT.

V is TRBV30 and J is TRBJ1-1; D is uncertain. V lost 2 bases and J 0 bases, leaving 10 bases between the germline ends. Germline CDR1 is GTSNPN and CDR2 is SVGIG (reference sequence). This CDR3 is built from 14 residues. The CDR3 here is CAWSTDFMNTEAFF. The DNA for the CDR3 is TGTGCCTGGAGTACGGACTTCATGAACACTGAAGCTTTCTTT. Full variable domain (missing parts from reference TRBV30 and TRBJ1-1): SQTIHQWPATLVQPVGSPLSLECTVEGTSNPNLYWYRQAAGRGLQLLFYSVGIGQISSEVPQNLSASRPQDRQFILSSKKLLLSDSGFYLCAWSTDFMNTEAFFGQGTRLTVV.

The chain couples TRBV6-6 to TRBJ1-2; 8 bases align to TRBD1. The CDR3 extends over 15 amino acids. The V gene end was trimmed by 4 bases and the J gene end by 4 bases; junction bases not matched to a gene: 8. Germline V gene sequence: CDR1 MNHNY, CDR2 SVGAGI (reference sequence). This CDR3 is CASSSAGGGGYGYTF. The CDR3 nucleotides read TGTGCCAGCAGTTCAGCAGGGGGCGGTGGCTATGGCTACACCTTC.

The V call is TRBV10-3, the J call TRBJ1-2; unclear D gene. Germline assignment: CDR1 ENHRY and CDR2 SYGVKD. There are 13 residues in the CDR3. Trimming shortened V by 6 bases and J by 9 bases, and 17 bases separated the two germline ends. CDR3: CAISDPQLGSYTF. The CDR3 region has the DNA TGTGCCATCAGCGACCCCCAGCTGGGCAGCTACACCTTC.

The rearrangement uses TRBV7-8 and TRBJ1-5; D may be TRBD1 (5 bases). Germline V gene lookup returns CDR1 SGHVS and CDR2 FQNEAQ. The CDR3 has 15 amino acids. Trimming shortened V by 3 bases and J by 5 bases, and 14 bases separated the two germline ends. The CDR3 coding sequence is TGTGCCAGCAGCTTTGACCGGGGAGGGGATCAGCCCCAGCATTTT. Amino acids: CASSFDRGGDQPQHF.

The table lists this clone with a count of one. V usage is TRBV9 and J usage is TRBJ2-7, with 7 bases fitting TRBD1. The CDR3 runs to 15 residues. Germline-derived CDR1 and CDR2 are SGDLS and YYNGEE. V lost 0 bases and J lost 2; bases outside the gene matches: 5. This CDR3 is CASSVGFGTAYEQYF. The CDR3 bases are TGTGCCAGCAGCGTAGGGTTTGGGACAGCCTACGAGCAGTACTTC.